A selection of T cell receptor beta chains follows, all from one sample in a study of cytotoxic CD8 clonotypes in ibrutinib-treated CLL. Generated by immunoSEQ multiplex PCR, the TCRdb table keeps only in-frame clones and is missing some. The sample holds some 81,000 clones, about 85% seen once. Specimen: PBMCs, collected after 12 months of ibrutinib treatment. The source is a human donor with chronic lymphocytic leukemia. The conserved cysteine and the conserved F or W are not part of the CDR3 here. A D gene is named only where the DNA matches it firmly.

D: TRBD1; V: TRBV6-1; J: TRBJ2-7; CDR3: ASSLPDRDEQY
D: .; V: TRBV25-1; J: TRBJ2-5; CDR3: ASSELGRGQETQY
D: .; V: TRBV7-2; J: TRBJ1-3; CDR3: ASSPTGSGNTIY
D: .; V: TRBV5-4; J: TRBJ1-5; CDR3: ASSSGASPQH
D: .; V: TRBV6-1; J: TRBJ1-1; CDR3: ASSFLNTEAF
D: .; V: TRBV5-1; J: TRBJ2-1; CDR3: ASSLGLGGSSYNEQF
D: TRBD2; V: TRBV5-1; J: TRBJ2-7; CDR3: ASNLLAGGLYEQY
D: .; V: TRBV27; J: TRBJ2-7; CDR3: ASSPANRGEQY
D: .; V: TRBV5-1; J: TRBJ2-4; CDR3: ASSLAWNPSRQY
D: TRBD1; V: TRBV6-6; J: TRBJ1-2; CDR3: ASSSPQGYGYT